This is a list of T cell receptor beta chains from one sample in a study of somatic mutations in cytotoxic T cells in rheumatoid arthritis. Profiling relied on immunoSEQ multiplex PCR, and the TCRdb table lists in-frame clones only, not all of them. Found here are under 25,000 clones, around 85% of them singletons; the top ten hold about 16%. Sequenced sample: CD8+ T cells sorted from blood. The source is a man aged 35 to 55 in good health. The CDR3 runs from the conserved cysteine through the conserved F or W. The order of the fields is CDR3 length, D gene, clone size, J gene, V gene, CDR3 protein, CDR3 DNA. D genes are given only for firm matches. The size entry is marked missing in some rows and otherwise reads once, few, many or a size class.

13	-	-	TRBJ1-2	TRBV27	CASSFGQRYGYTF	TGTGCCAGCAGTTTCGGACAGCGCTATGGCTACACCTTC
13	-	-	TRBJ2-7	TRBV4-3	CASSVSLSYEQYF	TGCGCCAGCAGCGTCTCTCTATCCTACGAGCAGTACTTC
15	-	-	TRBJ2-3	TRBV6-5	CASSSRQDSADTQYF	TGTGCCAGCAGCTCTAGACAGGATTCTGCAGATACGCAGTATTTT
18	TRBD2	-	TRBJ2-1	TRBV14	CASSQDSRETSGYNEQFF	TGTGCCAGCAGCCAAGATAGCAGGGAGACTAGCGGCTACAATGAGCAGTTCTTC
16	TRBD1	few	TRBJ1-5	TRBV28	CASSLYRGMSNQPQHF	TGTGCCAGCAGTTTATACAGGGGTATGAGCAATCAGCCCCAGCATTTT
14	-	few	TRBJ2-7	TRBV25-1	CASSEGDSSYEQYF	TGTGCCAGCAGTGAGGGGGATTCCTCCTACGAGCAGTACTTC
15	TRBD2	-	TRBJ2-7	TRBV7-2	CASSTPGTSGFEQYF	TGTGCCAGCAGCACCCCCGGGACTAGCGGGTTCGAGCAGTACTTC
13	TRBD2	-	TRBJ2-7	TRBV4-2	CASSHRGGNEQYF	TGTGCCAGCAGCCACCGCGGGGGTAACGAGCAGTACTTC
16	-	-	TRBJ2-2	TRBV11-1	CASSLAGWEITGELFF	TGTGCCAGCAGCTTAGCCGGGTGGGAGATCACCGGGGAGCTGTTTTTT
15	TRBD1	-	TRBJ2-5	TRBV28	CASKTQTGDLETQYF	TGTGCCAGCAAAACTCAGACAGGGGACCTGGAGACCCAGTACTTC
17	-	-	TRBJ2-5	TRBV7-8	CASQRGVWGGKQETQYF	TGTGCCAGCCAAAGGGGGGTTTGGGGTGGGAAACAAGAGACCCAGTACTTC
14	TRBD2	-	TRBJ2-1	TRBV5-1	CASSPESGSNEQFF	TGCGCCAGCAGCCCGGAAAGCGGGAGCAATGAGCAGTTCTTC
15	-	-	TRBJ2-1	TRBV28	CASSFTRGWYNEQFF	TGTGCCAGCAGTTTTACTCGCGGCTGGTACAATGAGCAGTTCTTC
14	TRBD1	-	TRBJ2-7	TRBV27	CASSPRDREYEQYF	TGTGCCAGCAGTCCCCGGGACAGGGAGTACGAGCAGTACTTC
15	-	-	TRBJ1-4	TRBV28	CASRSTGLTNEKLFF	TGTGCCAGCAGGTCGACGGGCCTAACTAATGAAAAACTGTTTTTT
14	-	-	TRBJ2-1	TRBV28	CASSPNKRHNEQFF	TGTGCCAGCAGTCCGAACAAAAGACACAATGAGCAGTTCTTC
15	-	-	TRBJ2-1	TRBV11-2	CASSLGRSSYNEQFF	TGTGCCAGCAGCTTAGGGAGGAGCTCCTACAATGAGCAGTTCTTC
16	-	-	TRBJ2-1	TRBV15	CATSPLGGSSYNEQFF	TGTGCCACCAGTCCCCTAGGGGGGAGCTCCTACAATGAGCAGTTCTTC
12	-	-	TRBJ2-1	TRBV28	CASRRDRNEQFF	TGTGCCAGCAGGCGGGACCGCAATGAGCAGTTCTTC
13	-	-	TRBJ2-2	TRBV7-6	CASSLRDTGELFF	TGTGCCAGCAGCTTACGGGACACCGGGGAGCTGTTTTTT
15	TRBD2	-	TRBJ2-7	TRBV30	CAWSVLAGGTYEQYF	TGTGCCTGGAGTGTACTGGCGGGGGGCACCTACGAGCAGTACTTC
16	-	-	TRBJ2-7	TRBV27	CASSFSPPGQLFEQYF	TGTGCCAGCAGTTTCTCCCCTCCGGGACAACTTTTTGAGCAGTACTTC
14	TRBD2	few	TRBJ2-7	TRBV7-2	CASSTGLAGWGQYF	TGTGCCAGCAGCACGGGACTAGCGGGTTGGGGGCAGTACTTC
15	-	-	TRBJ2-2	TRBV11-1	CASSLIFGPSGELFF	TGTGCCAGCAGCTTAATCTTTGGCCCCTCCGGGGAGCTGTTTTTT
13	-	-	TRBJ2-7	TRBV6-6	CASSPGPRYEQYF	TGTGCCAGCAGTCCGGGACCGCGCTACGAGCAGTACTTC
14	-	-	TRBJ2-5	TRBV7-9	CASSPQIGVWEQYF	TGTGCCAGCAGCCCACAGATCGGTGTATGGGAGCAGTACTTC
15	-	-	TRBJ2-5	TRBV5-1	CASSWGRGPQETQYF	TGCGCCAGCAGCTGGGGCCGGGGGCCTCAAGAGACCCAGTACTTC